The 20 T cell receptor beta chains in this list originate from one sample, sequenced in a study of OX40 agonist ivuxolimab in advanced cancers. Measured with immunoSEQ multiplex PCR; TCRdb has only the in-frame clones, and not every one. The data show more than 30,000 clones, around 90% seen once. The source was CD4+ or CD8+ T cells sorted from blood, collected in a trial of the OX40 agonist ivuxolimab. The origin of the receptors is an adult with an advanced solid tumor such as melanoma, head and neck, liver or kidney cancer.

This clone was counted a single time. This rearrangement joins TRBV5-6 to TRBJ1-3; D call uncertain. With 0 bases removed from V and 2 bases from J, the gap between germline ends came to 6 bases. This CDR3 has 14 amino acids. The germline V gene encodes CDR1 SGHDT and CDR2 YYEEEE. CDR3 sequence (DNA): TGTGCCAGCAGCTTGGACGCCACTGGAAACACCATATATTTT. Its translation is CASSLDATGNTIYF.

This sequence joins TRBV30 and TRBJ1-6; D ambiguous. V was pared by 5 bases and J by 14 bases, with 13 bases between. The CDR3 sequence is 11 residues long. Germline V gives CDR1 GTSNPN, CDR2 SVGIG (reference sequence). CDR3 sequence reads: CAWDKGFTLHF. The DNA for the CDR3 is TGTGCCTGGGATAAGGGCTTCACCCTCCACTTT.

The rearrangement joins TRBV7-9 to TRBJ2-7, with a weak D call TRBD2 (6 bases). Trimming took 4 bases from V and 3 from J, leaving 25 bases between them. In germline, CDR1 is SEHNR, CDR2 FQNEAQ (reference sequence). The CDR3 runs to 18 residues. CDR3 sequence reads: CASSSGTPADGVHYEQYF. For the CDR3, the DNA is TGTGCCAGCAGCTCTGGGACTCCTGCAGATGGGGTTCACTACGAGCAGTACTTC.

This chain joins TRBV9 and TRBJ2-7, with 9 bases matching TRBD1. CDR1 and CDR2 (germline): SGDLS, YYNGEE. J lost 6 bases, V lost 0 bases, and 4 bases had no gene match. CDR3 length equals 14 residues. Here the CDR3 reads CASSVEGQGPEQYF. The CDR3 DNA follows: TGTGCCAGCAGCGTAGAAGGACAGGGGCCCGAGCAGTACTTC. Variable domain in full (rest from reference TRBV9 and TRBJ2-7): DSGVTQTPKHLITATGQRVTLRCSPRSGDLSVYWYQQSLDQGLQFLIQYYNGEERAKGNILERFSAQQFPDLHSELNLSSLELGDSALYFCASSVEGQGPEQYFGPGTRLTVT.

This chain links TRBV9 with TRBJ2-5; tentative D call: TRBD2 (6 bases). This CDR3 comprises 16 residues. V gave up 0 bases and J gave up 2 bases, with 14 bases separating them. The germline V gene encodes CDR1 SGDLS and CDR2 YYNGEE. This chain's CDR3 is CASSVGSSARQETQYF. The CDR3 nucleotides are TGTGCCAGCAGCGTAGGTTCTAGCGCCAGGCAAGAGACCCAGTACTTC.

The chain joins TRBV6-4 to TRBJ2-1, with 8 bases fitting TRBD1. The CDR3 is 14 residues long. The J segment lost 7 bases and the V segment lost 8 bases, leaving 10 bases of the junction unmatched. The germline V gene encodes CDR1 MRHNA and CDR2 SNTAGT. CDR3 region: CASLPDRVRNEQFF. CDR3 bases: TGTGCCAGCCTCCCGGACAGGGTACGGAATGAGCAGTTCTTC.

The rearrangement uses TRBV5-4 and TRBJ2-2, with 8 bases matching TRBD2. After removal of 4 bases from V and 4 bases from J, the junction contained 9 bases not matched to a gene. CDR3 length: 16 amino acids. CDR1 is SGHNT and CDR2 is YYREEE in the germline V gene (reference sequence). CDR3 sequence (DNA): TGTGCCAGCAGCCCGCCAGCGGGAGCTACCACCGGGGAGCTGTTTTTT. Translation gives CASSPPAGATTGELFF.

This chain connects TRBV5-4 to TRBJ1-3, with D perhaps matching TRBD1 (5 bases). Looked up from germline, CDR1 is SGHNT and CDR2 is YYREEE (reference sequence). V was pared by 4 bases and J by 0 bases, with 11 bases between. This CDR3 spans 15 amino acids. The CDR3 DNA reads as TGTGCCAGCAGCAAAGGGGAGTACTCTGGAAACACCATATATTTT. Protein sequence: CASSKGEYSGNTIYF.

This clone showed up just a few times. V gene TRBV10-3 combines with J gene TRBJ2-2, with 9 positions matching TRBD1. CDR3 length equals 16 residues. The germline gives CDR1 ENHRY, CDR2 SYGVKD. J gave up 4 bases and V 5 bases, and 8 bases lay outside the gene matches. This chain's CDR3 is CAISNGQGLGTGELFF. CDR3 nucleotides: TGTGCCATCAGTAACGGACAGGGGCTGGGCACCGGGGAGCTGTTTTTT.

The chain joins TRBV5-1 to TRBJ2-7, with a possible D match to TRBD1 (6 bases). The CDR3 consists of 13 residues. Looked up from germline, CDR1 is SGHRS and CDR2 is YFSETQ. Between the trimmed V and J ends, which lost 4 bases and 3 bases, there was a span of 11 bases. This CDR3 reads CASSRGQYYEQYF. The CDR3 DNA reads TGCGCCAGCAGCCGTGGACAGTACTACGAGCAGTACTTC.

V is TRBV15 and J is TRBJ1-2; no clear D gene. The CDR3 contains 14 residues. Trimming removed 0 bases at V and 7 bases at J, with 12 bases between. Germline values: CDR1 LNHNV, CDR2 YYDKDF (reference sequence). CDR3 bases: TGTGCCACCAGCAGAGATGTAGGGAAGGGTGGCTACACCTTC. Translation gives CATSRDVGKGGYTF.

The chain is built from TRBV7-2 and TRBJ2-7; unclear D gene. CDR3 length equals 14 residues. The V gene's germline CDR1 is SGHTA and CDR2 FQGNSA. Trimming stripped 1 base from V and 7 bases from J, with 14 bases between. The CDR3 sequence: CASSLEWGTREQYF. CDR3 bases: TGTGCCAGCAGCTTAGAGTGGGGTACGAGGGAGCAGTACTTC.

The V gene is TRBV5-1, the J gene TRBJ1-3; D gene unclear. The germline V gene has CDR1 SGHRS and CDR2 YFSETQ. Trimming took 2 bases from V and 4 from J, leaving 10 bases between them. The CDR3 loop spans 14 amino acids. CDR3 bases: TGCGCCAGCAGCTTAGGAGCTGTGGGAAACACCATATATTTT. It specifies CASSLGAVGNTIYF.

The chain couples TRBV27 to TRBJ1-3; D gene ambiguous. The CDR3 runs to 14 residues. The V gene's germline CDR1 is MNHEY and CDR2 SMNVEV (reference sequence). Between the trimmed V and J ends, which lost 5 bases and 2 bases, there was a span of 10 bases. The CDR3 region has the DNA TGTGCCAGCAGTGGATCTCGAACTGGAAACACCATATATTTT. Translating gives CASSGSRTGNTIYF.

J is TRBJ1-1 and V is TRBV5-1; TRBD1 matches at 7 bases. CDR1 and CDR2 (germline): SGHRS, YFSETQ. This CDR3 region has 15 residues. V dropped 5 bases and J dropped 5; count of bases not matched to a gene: 12. The CDR3 nucleotides read TGCGCCAGCAGATCGGGAACAGGGGCTAGGACTGAAGCTTTCTTT. Protein product: CASRSGTGARTEAFF. Full variable domain (missing parts from reference TRBV5-1 and TRBJ1-1): KAGVTQTPRYLIKTRGQQVTLSCSPISGHRSVSWYQQTPGQGLQFLFEYFSETQRNKGNFPGRFSGRQFSNSRSEMNVSTLELGDSALYLCASRSGTGARTEAFFGQGTRLTVV.

This clone is a singleton in its sample. The rearrangement joins TRBV5-4 to TRBJ2-5; perhaps TRBD1 as D (6 bases). CDR3 length: 15 residues. Looked up from germline, CDR1 is SGHNT and CDR2 is YYREEE (reference sequence). V was trimmed by 6 bases and J by 3 bases, leaving 18 bases between them. DNA of the CDR3: TGTGCCAGCACCCCAATGGGAACAGGGAAAGAGACCCAGTACTTC. Translated, it gives CASTPMGTGKETQYF. Based on the CDR3 plus reference TRBV5-4 and TRBJ2-5, the full variable domain is ETGVTQSPTHLIKTRGQQVTLRCSSQSGHNTVSWYQQALGQGPQFIFQYYREEENGRGNFPPRFSGLQFPNYSSELNVNALELDDSALYLCASTPMGTGKETQYFGPGTRLLVL.

The chain is built from TRBV5-1 and TRBJ2-7, with 10 bases lining up with TRBD2. J gave up 0 bases and V 0 bases, and 6 bases lay outside the gene matches. The germline gives CDR1 SGHRS, CDR2 YFSETQ. The CDR3 is 17 residues long. The CDR3 bases are TGCGCCAGCAGCTTGGGCGGACTAGCGGACTTCTCCTACGAGCAGTACTTC. Translation gives CASSLGGLADFSYEQYF.

V is TRBV7-2 and J is TRBJ1-1; D may be TRBD1 (6 bases). The germline V gene has CDR1 SGHTA and CDR2 FQGNSA. Trimming took 1 base from V and 0 from J, leaving 12 bases between them. This CDR3 has 16 amino acids. CDR3 amino acids: CASSLGGGGMNTEAFF. The CDR3 nucleotides are TGTGCCAGCAGCTTAGGAGGGGGTGGAATGAACACTGAAGCTTTCTTT.

The V gene is TRBV6-5, the J gene TRBJ2-3, with a weak D call TRBD1 (6 bases). This CDR3 is 16 amino acids long. Germline CDR1 reads MNHEY; CDR2 reads SVGAGI. The germline V and J ends were trimmed by 0 bases and 6 bases, with 16 bases remaining between them. The chain's CDR3 is CASSYSGQGIGDTQYF. CDR3 nucleotides: TGTGCCAGCAGTTACTCGGGGCAGGGGATCGGGGATACGCAGTATTTT.

The chain carries TRBV7-8 and TRBJ2-1; D might be TRBD2 (6 bases). The CDR3 sequence is 16 residues long. In germline, CDR1 is SGHVS, CDR2 FQNEAQ. The V end was cut by 1 base, the J end by 2 bases, with 12 bases between. CDR3 in amino acids: CASSLVRDWPYNEQFF. The CDR3 region has the DNA TGTGCCAGCAGCTTAGTCCGGGACTGGCCCTACAATGAGCAGTTCTTC.